Shown below are 32 T cell receptor beta chains from a single sample sequenced in a study of shared T cell receptors in the human thymus. The data were produced by immunoSEQ multiplex PCR, yet TCRdb's version contains in-frame clones alone and is incomplete. The data hold about 660,000 clones, with more than 75% observed a single time. The same sample was also used in a study of human thymus T cells.

What was sequenced was thymocytes. All receptors derive from a boy in the first two years of life with a congenital heart defect.

The rearrangement uses TRBV28 and TRBJ1-2; D is uncertain. Trimming took 6 bases from V and 4 from J, leaving 9 bases between them. Per the germline V gene, CDR1 is MDHEN and CDR2 is SYDVKM. The CDR3 covers 12 residues. In DNA, the CDR3 is TGTGCCAGCAGCTCCAGTTTCTATGGCTACACCTTC. Its protein is CASSSSFYGYTF.

V is TRBV6-6 and J is TRBJ1-5; no clear D. The germline V gene has CDR1 MNHNY and CDR2 SVGAGI (reference sequence). V was clipped by 2 bases and J by 5 bases, with 16 bases between them. This CDR3 spans 16 amino acids. The CDR3 region is CASSYPTRGRDQPQHF. The CDR3, as DNA: TGTGCCAGCAGTTACCCTACCCGCGGGAGGGATCAGCCCCAGCATTTT.

The rearrangement joins TRBV6-5 to TRBJ2-7, with a weak D call TRBD1 (6 bases). With 8 bases removed from V and 3 bases from J, the gap between germline ends came to 17 bases. The CDR3 is 14 amino acids. Germline CDR1 is MNHEY and CDR2 is SVGAGI. This CDR3 is CASAKTGDLYEQYF. CDR3 nucleotides: TGTGCCAGCGCCAAGACAGGCGATCTCTACGAGCAGTACTTC.

The chain is built from TRBV7-8 and TRBJ2-3, with 10 bases lining up with TRBD2. The V segment lost 4 bases and the J segment 1 base; nucleotides outside the gene matches: 8. The CDR3 length is 17 residues. CDR1 SGHVS and CDR2 FQNEAQ come from the germline V gene. CDR3 protein: CASSSRTSGWGTDTQYF. Here the CDR3 DNA reads TGTGCCAGCAGCTCCAGGACTAGCGGTTGGGGCACAGATACGCAGTATTTT.

CDR3 nucleotide sequence: TGCGCCAGCAGCCAAGCGGGAGGGCCGGATACGCAGTATTTT. This encodes CASSQAGGPDTQYF. The chain is built from TRBV4-1 and TRBJ2-3, with 8 bases lining up with TRBD2. The CDR3 runs 14 residues. The germline CDR1 and CDR2 sequences are MGHRA and YSYEKL. Trimming took 1 base from V and 6 from J; bases not matched to a gene: 3.

This clone was recorded a few times. The V gene is TRBV4-3, the J gene TRBJ2-2; weak D call: TRBD1 (6 bases). Between the trimmed V and J ends, which lost 1 base and 2 bases, there was a span of 11 bases. The CDR3 consists of 16 residues. Per the germline V gene, CDR1 is LGHNA and CDR2 is YSLEER. This CDR3 reads CASSQGWTVNTGELFF. CDR3 nucleotide sequence: TGCGCCAGCAGCCAAGGTTGGACAGTAAACACCGGGGAGCTGTTTTTT.

The V and J genes are TRBV7-9 and TRBJ1-5; tentatively, D is TRBD1 (5 bases). Germline CDR1 is SEHNR and CDR2 is FQNEAQ (reference sequence). The CDR3 contains 13 residues. The germline V and J ends were trimmed by 9 bases and 1 base, with 10 bases remaining between them. CDR3: CARAGVSNQPQHF. In DNA form, the CDR3 reads TGTGCCAGGGCGGGGGTCAGCAATCAGCCCCAGCATTTT.

This chain links TRBV4-3 with TRBJ1-1; possibly TRBD1 for D (6 bases). In germline, CDR1 is LGHNA, CDR2 YSLEER. The V end was cut by 0 bases, the J end by 4 bases, with 21 bases between. The CDR3 has 18 residues. The CDR3 coding sequence is TGCGCCAGCAGCCAAGATGTAGGGGCTCGGATACAGGGCACTGAAGCTTTCTTT. Protein sequence: CASSQDVGARIQGTEAFF.

The chain joins TRBV7-6 to TRBJ2-7, with D possibly being TRBD2 (5 bases). There are 13 residues in the CDR3. The V end was cut by 8 bases, the J end by 2 bases, with 13 bases between. Germline assignment: CDR1 SGHVS and CDR2 FNYEAQ. The chain's CDR3 is CASGSEFTYEQYF. The CDR3 DNA follows: TGTGCCAGCGGGAGCGAGTTTACCTACGAGCAGTACTTC. Variable domain in full (rest from reference TRBV7-6 and TRBJ2-7): GAGVSQSPRYKVTKRGQDVALRCDPISGHVSLYWYRQALGQGPEFLTYFNYEAQQDKSGLPNDRFSAERPEGSISTLTIQRTEQRDSAMYRCASGSEFTYEQYFGPGTRLTVT.

The chain couples TRBV4-1 to TRBJ2-2; D is possibly TRBD1 (6 bases). Trimming took off 8 bases at V and 5 bases at J, with 12 bases between the two ends. CDR1 and CDR2 from the germline V gene are MGHRA and YSYEKL. The CDR3 spans 13 residues. The chain's CDR3 is CASGLGGTGELFF. CDR3 sequence (DNA): TGCGCCAGCGGATTAGGGGGTACCGGGGAGCTGTTTTTT.

The chain employs TRBV6-5 and TRBJ1-1; D is possibly TRBD1 (5 bases). V was trimmed by 4 bases and J by 0 bases, leaving 12 bases between them. CDR3 size: 15 residues. Germline V CDR1 and CDR2: MNHEY, SVGAGI. In DNA, the CDR3 is TGTGCCAGCAGTTTGGGGCCAGGACTGAACACTGAAGCTTTCTTT. Amino acid sequence: CASSLGPGLNTEAFF.

Comments on this clone: The junction differs from germline at one of its ends, possibly a read error. The chain employs TRBV5-4 and TRBJ1-3, with 7 bases that match TRBD1. The length of the CDR3 is 17 residues. CDR1 SGHNT and CDR2 YYREEE come from the germline V gene (reference sequence). The CDR3 nucleotides are TGTGTCAGCAGCTTATTACAGGGGAGCTACTCTGGAAACACCATATATTTT. It yields the protein CVSSLLQGSYSGNTIYF.

This clone has a single count. This sequence joins TRBV2 and TRBJ2-7, with D perhaps TRBD1 (6 bases). V was clipped by 8 bases and J by 0 bases, with 26 bases between them. In germline, CDR1 is SNHLY, CDR2 FYNNEI. The CDR3 consists of 18 residues. The CDR3 DNA follows: TGTGCCAGCGAACTCTTGCTCGAACAGCAGGGGCCCTCCTACGAGCAGTACTTC. Translated, it gives CASELLLEQQGPSYEQYF.

V gene TRBV27 combines with J gene TRBJ1-1, with 7 bases fitting TRBD1. The junction had 16 bases not matched to a gene; V was cut back by 2 bases and J by 10 bases. Germline-derived CDR1 and CDR2 are MNHEY and SMNVEV (reference sequence). The CDR3 is made up of 16 amino acids. The CDR3 coding sequence is TGTGCCAGCAGTTTAAATAATCGAGGGGACAGCCTAGGAGCTTTCTTT. Translated: CASSLNNRGDSLGAFF.

The genes are TRBV28 and TRBJ2-5; D is possibly TRBD2 (6 bases). V was trimmed by 6 bases and J by 3 bases, leaving 29 bases between them. The CDR3 has 19 residues. Germline loops: CDR1 MDHEN, CDR2 SYDVKM. CDR3 nucleotides: TGTGCCAGCAGGGCCCCGACTAGGTCGGACCTCCCGGGGGAAGAGACCCAGTACTTC. This translates into CASRAPTRSDLPGEETQYF.

The chain employs TRBV4-2 and TRBJ2-3; 12 nucleotides match TRBD2. Germline V lookup: CDR1 LGHNA, CDR2 YNFKEQ. Trimming removed 0 bases from V and 2 bases from J; junction bases left unmatched: 9. The CDR3 extends over 19 amino acids. In DNA form, the CDR3 reads TGTGCCAGCAGCCAAGATCCACTAGCGGGAGGCCCACACACAGATACGCAGTATTTT. Its protein is CASSQDPLAGGPHTDTQYF.

The chain is built from TRBV2 and TRBJ2-2; TRBD1 aligns across 10 bases. J lost 6 bases, V lost 6 bases, and 10 bases had no gene match. CDR3 length equals 16 residues. Germline V gene sequence: CDR1 SNHLY, CDR2 FYNNEI. This CDR3 reads CASSEPGQGSPGELFF. The CDR3 DNA sequence: TGTGCCAGCAGCGAACCGGGACAGGGGTCCCCCGGGGAGCTGTTTTTT.

This clone has just one count. The J gene is TRBJ2-1, the V gene TRBV15; 10 bases are shared with TRBD2. Germline-derived CDR1 and CDR2 are LNHNV and YYDKDF (reference sequence). J lost 5 bases, V lost 1 base, and 5 bases had no gene match. There are 16 residues in the CDR3. Here the CDR3 DNA reads TGTGCCACCAGCAGAGCGTGGACTAGCGGTCACAATGAGCAGTTCTTC. This gives the protein CATSRAWTSGHNEQFF.

This rearrangement joins TRBV29-1 to TRBJ2-1; weak D call: TRBD2 (7 bases). The germline CDR1 and CDR2 sequences are SQVTM and ANQGSEA. The CDR3 spans 15 residues. The V gene lost 1 base and the J gene lost 4 bases, with 14 bases spanning the gap. CDR3 in amino acids: CSVEGGRGIYNEQFF. The CDR3 region has the DNA TGCAGCGTTGAAGGGGGGCGGGGGATATACAATGAGCAGTTCTTC.

This clone came up once. The gene calls are TRBV6-5 and TRBJ2-1, with TRBD1 identical over 9 bases. V dropped 6 bases and J dropped 4; count of bases not matched to a gene: 4. From germline, CDR1 is MNHEY and CDR2 SVGAGI. There are 14 residues in the CDR3. The CDR3: CASRRDRVYNEQFF. The CDR3 region has the DNA TGTGCCAGCAGACGGGACAGGGTTTACAATGAGCAGTTCTTC.

V and J are TRBV10-3 and TRBJ2-7; TRBD2 matches at 8 bases. The V gene's germline CDR1 is ENHRY and CDR2 SYGVKD. The V and J ends lost 4 bases and 1 base, in that order; junction bases with no gene match: 9. The CDR3 is 16 amino acids. DNA for the CDR3: TGTGCCATCAGTGGAGATGAACTAGCGGTATCCTACGAGCAGTACTTC. Amino acid sequence: CAISGDELAVSYEQYF.

The V and J genes are TRBV4-1 and TRBJ2-7; 7 positions match TRBD2. This CDR3 region has 16 residues. Germline V CDR1 and CDR2: MGHRA, YSYEKL. Germline trimming cut 4 bases from V and 4 bases from J; bases unmatched to any gene: 13. The CDR3 is CASSPPGGSMLYEQYF. CDR3 DNA sequence: TGCGCCAGCAGCCCCCCCGGCGGGAGTATGTTATACGAGCAGTACTTC.

The V gene is TRBV14, the J gene TRBJ1-2; 9 bases map to TRBD1. CDR1 and CDR2 (germline): SGHDN, FVKESK. Trimming took 4 bases from V and 5 from J; bases not matched to a gene: 5. The CDR3 is 14 amino acids. CDR3 region: CASSPTGQGYGYTF. The CDR3 DNA follows: TGTGCCAGCAGCCCCACAGGACAGGGGTATGGCTACACCTTC.

This chain links TRBV19 with TRBJ1-1; 10 nucleotides align to TRBD1. The CDR3 covers 16 residues. Germline trimming cut 3 bases from V and 1 base from J; bases unmatched to any gene: 5. Germline V gene lookup returns CDR1 LNHDA and CDR2 SQIVND (reference sequence). Here the CDR3 DNA reads TGTGCCAGTAGTATTCGGACAGGGGGAAGGAACACTGAAGCTTTCTTT. It is translated as CASSIRTGGRNTEAFF.

The chain is built from TRBV7-9 and TRBJ2-2; tentative D call: TRBD2 (5 bases). There are 14 residues in the CDR3. In germline, CDR1 is SEHNR, CDR2 FQNEAQ (reference sequence). Trimming took 6 bases from V and 6 from J, leaving 14 bases between them. The CDR3 loop is CASSSWEQPGELFF. DNA of the CDR3: TGTGCCAGCAGTTCGTGGGAGCAGCCCGGGGAGCTGTTTTTT.

The CDR3 spells CASSQSLANTDTQYF. In DNA form, the CDR3 reads TGTGCCAGCAGCCAAAGCCTCGCTAACACAGATACGCAGTATTTT. This sequence joins TRBV4-2 and TRBJ2-3, with D unclear. The germline V and J ends were trimmed by 2 bases and 2 bases, with 11 bases remaining between them. Germline V gives CDR1 LGHNA, CDR2 YNFKEQ. This CDR3 comprises 15 residues.

This chain uses TRBV19 with TRBJ1-1; D is ambiguous. This CDR3 has 14 amino acids. Trimming removed 3 bases from V and 1 base from J, with 9 bases in between. CDR1 is LNHDA, CDR2 SQIVND, per germline (reference sequence). Here the CDR3 reads CASSITNRNTEAFF. In nucleotides, the CDR3 is TGTGCCAGTAGTATCACCAACAGGAACACTGAAGCTTTCTTT.

This clone was counted a single time. This rearrangement joins TRBV29-1 to TRBJ2-7; D perhaps matches TRBD1 (5 bases). Germline CDR1 and CDR2: SQVTM and ANQGSEA. There are 12 residues in the CDR3. With 3 bases removed from V and 5 bases from J, the gap between germline ends came to 11 bases. The CDR3, as DNA: TGCAGCGTTGACCAGGGTCCGGACGAGCAGTACTTC. This gives the protein CSVDQGPDEQYF.

Only one count was recorded for this clone. The gene calls are TRBV4-1 and TRBJ2-5, with 11 positions matching TRBD2. Germline V gives CDR1 MGHRA, CDR2 YSYEKL. The CDR3 loop spans 16 amino acids. The J segment lost 5 bases and the V segment lost 3 bases, leaving 8 bases of the junction unmatched. The chain's CDR3 is CASSHALAGEAETQYF. CDR3 in DNA: TGCGCCAGCAGCCACGCACTAGCGGGAGAGGCGGAGACCCAGTACTTC.

The rearrangement uses TRBV4-2 and TRBJ2-5, with TRBD2 matching over 9 bases. This CDR3 is built from 19 residues. In germline, CDR1 is LGHNA, CDR2 YNFKEQ. The V gene end was trimmed by 0 bases and the J gene end by 5 bases; junction bases not matched to a gene: 16. The DNA for the CDR3 is TGTGCCAGCAGCCAAGATATGGTGGCTAGCGGGAAGTTTTGGGAGACCCAGTACTTC. This codes for CASSQDMVASGKFWETQYF.

The genes are TRBV5-5 and TRBJ2-5; 9 bases are shared with TRBD1. J was trimmed by 5 bases and V by 4 bases; bases with no gene match: 6. Germline V gives CDR1 SGHKS, CDR2 YYEKEE (reference sequence). The CDR3 is 14 residues long. The CDR3 loop is CASSPRTGVETQYF. Written as DNA, the CDR3 is TGTGCCAGCAGCCCGAGGACAGGGGTCGAGACCCAGTACTTC.

V and J are TRBV14 and TRBJ1-5; D unresolved. The germline V gene has CDR1 SGHDN and CDR2 FVKESK. Trimming stripped 4 bases from V and 0 bases from J, with 13 bases between. The CDR3 extends over 16 amino acids. CDR3 protein: CASSPGPPNSNQPQHF. The CDR3 DNA follows: TGTGCCAGCAGCCCAGGCCCCCCAAATAGCAATCAGCCCCAGCATTTT.